This T cell receptor (beta chain) comes out of a study of identifying expanded T cells in peripheral blood. Findings and limits, study-wide: About 1.3 clones differed between technical replicates, versus approximately 16 and 19 over time. Clone count variance between roughly 2-week samples rose with total template count.

Sequencing was performed with immunoSEQ multiplex PCR; in TCRdb, only in-frame clones are kept and a portion is missing. The data show some 96,000 clones, 80% to 90% seen once. Healthy donors had no documented immune events, such as infections, while sampled. Comment on this clone: Its target is unknown.

This sequence was found in a person between 18 and 70 years old in good health. The specimen was blood.

Written as DNA, the CDR3 is TGTGCCAGTAGTTCGATCGGGACAGGAGCCTACGAGCAGTACTTC. Its translation is CASSSIGTGAYEQYF. The rearrangement uses TRBV19 and TRBJ2-7; 8 nucleotides agree with TRBD1. V gave up 5 bases and J gave up 2 bases; unmatched junction bases: 8. The CDR3 covers 15 residues. Germline V gene lookup returns CDR1 LNHDA and CDR2 SQIVND (reference sequence).